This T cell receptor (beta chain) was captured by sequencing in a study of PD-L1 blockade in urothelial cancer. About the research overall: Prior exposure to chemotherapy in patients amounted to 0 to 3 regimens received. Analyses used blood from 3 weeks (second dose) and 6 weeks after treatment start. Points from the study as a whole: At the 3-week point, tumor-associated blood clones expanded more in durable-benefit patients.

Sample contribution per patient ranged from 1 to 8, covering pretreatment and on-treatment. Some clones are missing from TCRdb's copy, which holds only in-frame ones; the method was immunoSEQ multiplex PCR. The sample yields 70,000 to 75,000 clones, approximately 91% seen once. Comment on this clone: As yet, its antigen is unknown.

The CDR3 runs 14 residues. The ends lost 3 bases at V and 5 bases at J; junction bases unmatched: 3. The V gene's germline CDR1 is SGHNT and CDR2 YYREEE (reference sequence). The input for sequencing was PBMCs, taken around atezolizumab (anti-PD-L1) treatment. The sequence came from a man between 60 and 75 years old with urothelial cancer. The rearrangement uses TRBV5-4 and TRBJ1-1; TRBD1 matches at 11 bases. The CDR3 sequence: CASSSRDRGTEAFF. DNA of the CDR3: TGTGCCAGCAGCTCCCGGGACAGGGGGACTGAAGCTTTCTTT.